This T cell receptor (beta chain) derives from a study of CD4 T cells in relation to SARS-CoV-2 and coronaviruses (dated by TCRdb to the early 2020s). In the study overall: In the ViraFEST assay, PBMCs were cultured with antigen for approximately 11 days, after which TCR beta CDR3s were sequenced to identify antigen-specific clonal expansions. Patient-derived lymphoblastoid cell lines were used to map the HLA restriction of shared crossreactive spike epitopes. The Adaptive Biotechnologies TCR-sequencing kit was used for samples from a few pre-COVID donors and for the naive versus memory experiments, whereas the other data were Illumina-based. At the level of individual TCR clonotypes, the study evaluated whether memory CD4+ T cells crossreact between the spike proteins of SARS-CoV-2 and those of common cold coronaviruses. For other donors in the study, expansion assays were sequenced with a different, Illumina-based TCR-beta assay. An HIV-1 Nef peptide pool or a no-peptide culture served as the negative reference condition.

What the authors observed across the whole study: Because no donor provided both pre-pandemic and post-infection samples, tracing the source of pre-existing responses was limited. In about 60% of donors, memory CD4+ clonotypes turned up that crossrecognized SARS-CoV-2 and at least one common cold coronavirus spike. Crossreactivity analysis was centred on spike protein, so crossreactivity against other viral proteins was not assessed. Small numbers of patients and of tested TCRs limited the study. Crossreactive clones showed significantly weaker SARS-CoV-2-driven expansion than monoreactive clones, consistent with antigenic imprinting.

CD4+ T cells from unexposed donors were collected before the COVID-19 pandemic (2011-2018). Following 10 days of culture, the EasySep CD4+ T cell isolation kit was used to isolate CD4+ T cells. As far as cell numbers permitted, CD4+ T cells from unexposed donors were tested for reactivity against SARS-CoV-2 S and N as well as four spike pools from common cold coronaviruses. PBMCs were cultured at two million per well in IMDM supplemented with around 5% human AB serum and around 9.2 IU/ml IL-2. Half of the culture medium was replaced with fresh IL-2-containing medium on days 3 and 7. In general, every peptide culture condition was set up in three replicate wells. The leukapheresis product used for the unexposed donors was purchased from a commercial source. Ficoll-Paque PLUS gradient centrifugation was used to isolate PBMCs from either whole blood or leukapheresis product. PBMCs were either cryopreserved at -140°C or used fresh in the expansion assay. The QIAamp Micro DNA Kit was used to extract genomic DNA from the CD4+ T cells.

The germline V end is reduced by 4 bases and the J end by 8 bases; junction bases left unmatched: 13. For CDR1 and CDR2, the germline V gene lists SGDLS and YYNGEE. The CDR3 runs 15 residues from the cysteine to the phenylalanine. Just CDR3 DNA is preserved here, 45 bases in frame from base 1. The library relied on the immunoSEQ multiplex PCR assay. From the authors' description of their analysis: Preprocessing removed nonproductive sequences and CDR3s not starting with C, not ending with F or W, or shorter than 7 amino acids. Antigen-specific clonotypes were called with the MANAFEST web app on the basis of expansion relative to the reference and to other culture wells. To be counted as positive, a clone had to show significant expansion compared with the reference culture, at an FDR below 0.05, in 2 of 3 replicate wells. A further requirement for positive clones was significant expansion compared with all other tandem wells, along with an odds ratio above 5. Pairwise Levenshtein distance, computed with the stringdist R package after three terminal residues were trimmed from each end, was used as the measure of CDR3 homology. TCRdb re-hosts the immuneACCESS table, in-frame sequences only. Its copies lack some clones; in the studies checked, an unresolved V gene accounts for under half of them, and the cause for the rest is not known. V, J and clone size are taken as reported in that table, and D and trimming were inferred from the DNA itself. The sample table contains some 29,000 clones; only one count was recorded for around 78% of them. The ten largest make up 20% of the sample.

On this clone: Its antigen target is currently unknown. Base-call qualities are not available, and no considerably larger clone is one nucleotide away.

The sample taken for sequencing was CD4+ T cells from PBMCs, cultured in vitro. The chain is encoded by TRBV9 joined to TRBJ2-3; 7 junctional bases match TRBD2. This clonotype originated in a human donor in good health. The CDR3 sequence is CASSLSGNSGGTQYF. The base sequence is TGTGCCAGCAGCTTAAGCGGGAACTCCGGTGGTACGCAGTATTTT.